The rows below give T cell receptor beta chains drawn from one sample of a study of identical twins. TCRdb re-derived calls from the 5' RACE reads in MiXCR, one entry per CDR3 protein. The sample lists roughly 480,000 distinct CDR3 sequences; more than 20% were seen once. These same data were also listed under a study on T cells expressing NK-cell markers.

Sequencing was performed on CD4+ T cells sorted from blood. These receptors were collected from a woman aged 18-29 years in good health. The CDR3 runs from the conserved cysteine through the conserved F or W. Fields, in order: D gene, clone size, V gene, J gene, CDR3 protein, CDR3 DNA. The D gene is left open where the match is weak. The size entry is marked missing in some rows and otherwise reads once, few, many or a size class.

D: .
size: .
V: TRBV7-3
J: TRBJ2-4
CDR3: CASSLTGGSIQYF
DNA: TGTGCCAGCAGCTTAACCGGAGGGAGCATTCAGTACTTC

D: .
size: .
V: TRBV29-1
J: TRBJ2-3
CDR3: CSVVGGKGADTQYF
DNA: TGCAGCGTTGTTGGGGGAAAGGGGGCAGATACGCAGTATTTT

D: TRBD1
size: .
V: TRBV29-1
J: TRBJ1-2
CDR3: CSVDKDRSYGYTF
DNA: TGCAGCGTTGATAAGGACAGGAGCTATGGCTACACCTTC

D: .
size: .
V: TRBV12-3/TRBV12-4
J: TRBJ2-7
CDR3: CASSSLALADEQYF
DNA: TGTGCCAGCAGTTCCCTCGCCTTAGCGGACGAGCAGTACTTC

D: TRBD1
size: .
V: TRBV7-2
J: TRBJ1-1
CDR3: CASSLAHRGSNTEAFF
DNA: TGTGCCAGCAGCTTAGCACACAGGGGGTCGAACACTGAAGCTTTCTTT

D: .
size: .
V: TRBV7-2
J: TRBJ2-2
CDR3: CASSPSIGVITGELFF
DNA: TGTGCCAGCAGCCCGAGCATAGGTGTAATCACCGGGGAGCTGTTTTTT

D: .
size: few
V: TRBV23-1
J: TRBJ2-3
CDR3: CASSQSRCAMGALCTDTQYF
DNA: TGCGCCAGCAGTCAATCTCGCTGTGCTATGGGCGCCCTTTGCACAGATACGCAGTATTTT

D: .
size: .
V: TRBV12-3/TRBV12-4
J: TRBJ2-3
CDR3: CASGGVADTDTQYF
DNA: TGTGCCAGCGGAGGGGTAGCGGACACAGATACGCAGTATTTT

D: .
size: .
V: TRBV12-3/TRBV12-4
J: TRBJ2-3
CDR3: CASSSGDGTDTQYF
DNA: TGTGCCAGCAGTTCCGGGGATGGTACAGATACGCAGTATTTT

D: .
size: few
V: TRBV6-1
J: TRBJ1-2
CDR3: CATNIGGEESYGYTF
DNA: TGTGCCACCAATATAGGGGGAGAGGAATCCTATGGCTACACCTTC

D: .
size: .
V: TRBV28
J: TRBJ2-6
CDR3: CASAEISSGANVLTF
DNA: TGTGCCAGCGCAGAAATTTCCTCTGGGGCCAACGTCCTGACTTTC

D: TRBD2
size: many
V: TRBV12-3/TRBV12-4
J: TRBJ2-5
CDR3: CASSLTSELAVKTQYF
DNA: TGTGCCAGCAGTTTAACTTCTGAACTAGCGGTAAAGACCCAGTACTTC

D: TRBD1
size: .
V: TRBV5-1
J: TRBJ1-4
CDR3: CASSEGQGHEKLFF
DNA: TGCGCCAGCAGTGAGGGACAGGGGCATGAAAAACTGTTTTTT

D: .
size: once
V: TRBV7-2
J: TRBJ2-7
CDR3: CASSLDLVLSYEQYF
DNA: TGTGCCAGCAGCTTAGATCTTGTCTTGTCCTACGAGCAGTACTTC

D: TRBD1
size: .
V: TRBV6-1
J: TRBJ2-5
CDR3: CASRPRQGVETQYF
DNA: TGTGCCAGCAGACCCCGACAGGGGGTCGAGACCCAGTACTTC

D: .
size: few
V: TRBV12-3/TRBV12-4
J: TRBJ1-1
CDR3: CASRPSGRRTEAFF
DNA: TGTGCCAGCAGGCCGTCAGGTCGACGGACTGAAGCTTTCTTT

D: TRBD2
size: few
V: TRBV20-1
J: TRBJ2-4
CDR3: CSARGSGGATKNIQYF
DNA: TGCAGTGCTAGAGGAAGCGGGGGGGCCACCAAAAACATTCAGTACTTC

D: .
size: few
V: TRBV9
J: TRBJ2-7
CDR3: CASSPSSGPTYEQYF
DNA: TGTGCCAGCAGCCCTAGTAGTGGCCCCACCTACGAGCAGTACTTC

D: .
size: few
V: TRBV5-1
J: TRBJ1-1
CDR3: CASSGITGNTEAFF
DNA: TGCGCCAGCAGCGGAATTACAGGGAACACTGAAGCTTTCTTT

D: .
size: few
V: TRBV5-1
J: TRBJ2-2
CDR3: CASRQVGELFF
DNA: TGCGCCAGCAGACAAGTGGGGGAGCTGTTTTTT

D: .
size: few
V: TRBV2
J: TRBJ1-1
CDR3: CAGKQDVGTEAFF
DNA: TGTGCCGGCAAACAGGACGTGGGTACTGAAGCTTTCTTT

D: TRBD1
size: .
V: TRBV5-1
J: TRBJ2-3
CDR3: CASSTTGVGDTQYF
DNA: TGCGCCAGCAGCACAACAGGGGTGGGAGATACGCAGTATTTT

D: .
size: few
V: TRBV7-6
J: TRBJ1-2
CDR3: CASSPDTRNYGYTF
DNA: TGTGCCAGCAGCCCAGACACGCGGAACTATGGCTACACCTTC

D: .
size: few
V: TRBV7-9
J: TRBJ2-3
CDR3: CASSLVAQDTQYF
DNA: TGTGCCAGCAGCTTAGTGGCCCAAGATACGCAGTATTTT

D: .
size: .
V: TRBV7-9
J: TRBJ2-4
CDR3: CASSLEAGVPKNIQYF
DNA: TGTGCCAGCAGCTTAGAGGCTGGGGTACCCAAAAACATTCAGTACTTC

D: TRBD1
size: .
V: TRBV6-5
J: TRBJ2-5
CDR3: CASSYSKTGLGETQYF
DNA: TGTGCCAGCAGTTACTCGAAGACAGGGCTCGGGGAGACCCAGTACTTC

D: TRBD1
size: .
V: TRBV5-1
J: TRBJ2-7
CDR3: CASSPWTGGMGSSYEQYF
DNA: TGCGCCAGCAGCCCCTGGACAGGGGGCATGGGAAGCTCCTACGAGCAGTACTTC

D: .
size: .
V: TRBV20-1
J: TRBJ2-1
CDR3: CSATPPSNEQFF
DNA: TGCAGTGCTACCCCCCCATCCAATGAGCAGTTCTTC

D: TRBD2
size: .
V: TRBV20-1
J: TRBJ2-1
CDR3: CSARAWTSVDEQFF
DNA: TGCAGTGCTAGAGCTTGGACTAGTGTGGATGAGCAGTTCTTC

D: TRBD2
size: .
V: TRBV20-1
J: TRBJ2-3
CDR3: CSAPAGSTDTQYF
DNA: TGCAGTGCTCCAGCGGGGTCCACAGATACGCAGTATTTT

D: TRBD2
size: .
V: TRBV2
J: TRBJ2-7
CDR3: CASSPLAGFYEQYF
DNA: TGTGCCAGCAGTCCCCTAGCGGGATTCTACGAGCAGTACTTC

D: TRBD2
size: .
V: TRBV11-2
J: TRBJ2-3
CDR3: CASNAIAGFTDTQYF
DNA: TGTGCCAGCAACGCAATAGCGGGATTCACAGATACGCAGTATTTT

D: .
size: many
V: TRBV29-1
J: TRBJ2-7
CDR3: CSVGTVYEQYF
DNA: TGCAGCGTTGGGACAGTTTACGAGCAGTACTTC

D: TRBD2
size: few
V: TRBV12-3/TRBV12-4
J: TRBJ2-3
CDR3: CASAIRGGAGDTQYF
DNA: TGTGCCAGCGCGATTCGCGGGGGGGCTGGAGATACGCAGTATTTT

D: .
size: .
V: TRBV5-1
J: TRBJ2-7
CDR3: CASSREGAGTSYEQYF
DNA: TGCGCCAGCAGCCGGGAGGGGGCCGGGACTAGCTACGAGCAGTACTTC

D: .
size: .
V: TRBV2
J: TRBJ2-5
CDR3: CASSGRTGRETQYF
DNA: TGTGCCAGCAGTGGGAGAACAGGGCGGGAGACCCAGTACTTC

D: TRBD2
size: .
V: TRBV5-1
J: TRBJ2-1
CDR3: CASSFGSGGGYNEQFF
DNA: TGCGCCAGCAGCTTTGGAAGCGGGGGTGGGTACAATGAGCAGTTCTTC

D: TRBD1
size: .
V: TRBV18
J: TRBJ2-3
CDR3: CASSPNFGQGPYTQYF
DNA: TGTGCCAGCTCCCCTAATTTTGGACAGGGGCCTTATACGCAGTATTTT

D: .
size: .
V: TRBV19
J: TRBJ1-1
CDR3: CASYQGKTEAFF
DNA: TGTGCCAGTTATCAGGGTAAGACTGAAGCTTTCTTT

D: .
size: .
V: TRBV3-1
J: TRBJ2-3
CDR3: CASSQGVEKGTQYF
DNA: TGTGCCAGCAGCCAAGGGGTGGAGAAGGGTACGCAGTATTTT

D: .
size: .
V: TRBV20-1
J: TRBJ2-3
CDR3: CSEVGRGTDTQYF
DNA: TGCAGTGAGGTGGGGCGAGGGACAGATACGCAGTATTTT

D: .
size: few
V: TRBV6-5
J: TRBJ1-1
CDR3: CASSYSPRFNTEAFF
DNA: TGTGCCAGCAGTTACTCTCCCAGATTTAACACTGAAGCTTTCTTT

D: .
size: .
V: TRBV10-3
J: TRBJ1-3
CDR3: CAITAGINGNTIYF
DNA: TGTGCCATCACGGCCGGGATCAATGGAAACACCATATATTTT

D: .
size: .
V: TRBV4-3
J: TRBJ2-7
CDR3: CASSQRETENFEQYF
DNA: TGCGCCAGCAGCCAAAGGGAGACAGAGAACTTCGAGCAGTACTTC

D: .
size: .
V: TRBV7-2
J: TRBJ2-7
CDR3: CASSLVSDYEQYF
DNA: TGTGCCAGCAGCTTAGTATCGGACTACGAGCAGTACTTC

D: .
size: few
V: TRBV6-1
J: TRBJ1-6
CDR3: CASSEVGMKSPLHF
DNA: TGTGCCAGCAGTGAAGTAGGGATGAAATCACCCCTCCACTTT

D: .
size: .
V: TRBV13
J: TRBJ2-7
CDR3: CASSLAGRGSSYEQYF
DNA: TGTGCCAGCAGCTTAGCTGGGAGGGGGAGTTCCTACGAGCAGTACTTC

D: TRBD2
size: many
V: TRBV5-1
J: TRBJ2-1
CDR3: CASSLVVAGGPGNEQFF
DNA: TGCGCCAGCAGCTTGGTGGTAGCGGGGGGACCCGGCAATGAGCAGTTCTTC

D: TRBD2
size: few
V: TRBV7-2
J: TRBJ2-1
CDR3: CASSQTSGTINEQFF
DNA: TGTGCCAGCAGCCAGACTAGCGGGACCATAAATGAGCAGTTCTTC

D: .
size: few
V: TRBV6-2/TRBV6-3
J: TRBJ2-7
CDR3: CASSPATRTLGNEQYF
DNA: TGTGCCAGCAGCCCCGCAACCCGTACATTGGGCAACGAGCAGTACTTC

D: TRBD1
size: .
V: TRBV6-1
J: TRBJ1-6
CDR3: CASTQGANSPLHF
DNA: TGTGCCAGCACCCAGGGGGCGAATTCACCCCTCCACTTT

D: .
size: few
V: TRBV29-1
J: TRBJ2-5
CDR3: CSVEGRGLETQYF
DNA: TGCAGCGTTGAAGGAAGGGGCTTAGAGACCCAGTACTTC

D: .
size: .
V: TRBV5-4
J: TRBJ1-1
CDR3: CASSSNRDLETAFF
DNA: TGTGCCAGCAGCAGTAACAGGGACCTCGAGACGGCTTTCTTT

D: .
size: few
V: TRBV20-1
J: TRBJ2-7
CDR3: CSAPRALSSYEQYF
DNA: TGCAGTGCTCCCCGGGCCCTGAGCTCCTACGAGCAGTACTTC

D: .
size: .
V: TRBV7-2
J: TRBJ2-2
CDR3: CASSLVRLYTGELFF
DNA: TGTGCCAGCAGCTTAGTCAGGCTCTACACCGGGGAGCTGTTTTTT

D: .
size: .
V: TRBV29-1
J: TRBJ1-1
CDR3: CSVDDSMNTEAFF
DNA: TGCAGCGTGGACGACAGCATGAACACTGAAGCTTTCTTT

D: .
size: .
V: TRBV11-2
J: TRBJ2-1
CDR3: CASRDLYNEQFF
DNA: TGTGCCAGCAGGGACTTGTACAATGAGCAGTTCTTC

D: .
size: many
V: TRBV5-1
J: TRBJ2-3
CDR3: CASRPSTDTQYF
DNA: TGCGCCAGCAGGCCTAGCACAGATACGCAGTATTTT

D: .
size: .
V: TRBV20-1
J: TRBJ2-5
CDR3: CSARQGQETQHF
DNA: TGCAGTGCTAGACAGGGTCAAGAGACCCAGCACTTC